This TCR beta chain derives from a study of blood T cell dynamics during melanoma immunotherapy. Findings and caveats of the study: Immune-effector CD8+ cells best matched cell-free DNA CDR3 sequences and were most clonal.

Specified time point: week 3, after first cycle of checkpoint inhibitor. Patients with prior systemic cancer treatment, concomitant immunosuppressants, or other active malignancies were excluded. The data were produced by immunoSEQ multiplex PCR, yet TCRdb's version contains in-frame clones alone and is incomplete. The sample has roughly 16,000 clones, approximately 94% seen once. With regard to this clone: Its antigen is as yet unknown.

V lost 5 bases, J lost 6 bases, and 9 bases stayed unmatched. This CDR3 spans 14 amino acids. CDR1 is SGDLS, CDR2 YYNGEE, per germline. This clonotype was sampled from a human donor with melanoma. This rearrangement joins TRBV9 to TRBJ1-1, with 8 bases fitting TRBD1. The specimen comprised effector memory CD8+ T cells from blood, sampled from a patient treated with checkpoint blockade. CDR3 nucleotide sequence: TGTGCCAGCAGGCGGGGGCAGGGGGCGGCTGAAGCTTTCTTT. The encoded protein is CASRRGQGAAEAFF.